What follows are 3 T cell receptor beta chains derived from one specimen sequenced in a study of response to subunit inactivated influenza vaccine. TCRdb processed the RT-PCR reads anew with MiXCR; each CDR3 protein has one entry. The sample has about 780,000 distinct CDR3 sequences, approximately 17% seen once. The sample consisted of PBMCs from blood, taken 4 to 6 days after vaccination. The receptors originated from a man aged 45 to 65 who received an inactivated influenza vaccine.

The chain carries TRBV24-1 and TRBJ1-2; D not resolved. The V end was cut by 7 bases, the J end by 4 bases, with 9 bases between. CDR1 and CDR2 (germline): KGHDR, SFDVKD. The CDR3 consists of 12 residues. CDR3 sequence (DNA): TGTGCCACCAGCGATCACAGCTATGGCTACACCTTC. It yields the protein CATSDHSYGYTF.

The chain is built from TRBV15 and TRBJ2-7; 7 bases map to TRBD1. The CDR3 is 14 amino acids. CDR1 is LNHNV and CDR2 is YYDKDF in the germline V gene (reference sequence). V lost 8 bases and J lost 3; bases outside the gene matches: 10. CDR3 nucleotides: TGTGCCACCTCCAGACAGGGTTCGGGCTACGAGCAGTACTTC. Its translation is CATSRQGSGYEQYF.

This chain joins TRBV12-3 or TRBV12-4 and TRBJ2-1; 7 bases align to TRBD2. Trimming cost V 5 bases and J 10 bases; bases outside gene matches: 8. The CDR3 has 13 residues. In DNA form, the CDR3 reads TGTGCCAGCAGTCCCGGGGCCGGGGGGGAGCAGTTCTTC. Its protein is CASSPGAGGEQFF.